One sample yielded the 30 T cell receptor beta chains listed below, sequenced in a study of T cells in localized non-small cell lung cancer. Repertoires were generated with immunoSEQ multiplex PCR, while TCRdb's copy carries only in-frame clones and drops some. The table includes some 140,000 clones, around 92% detected once. The sample here was peripheral blood, taken before any cancer treatment. These TCRs come from a female donor over 55 with stage I lung adenocarcinoma.

V and J are TRBV10-3 and TRBJ2-5; 9 positions agree with TRBD1. The CDR3 contains 16 residues. CDR1 is ENHRY and CDR2 is SYGVKD in the germline V gene. After removal of 4 bases from V and 2 bases from J, the junction contained 8 bases not matched to a gene. The CDR3 coding sequence is TGTGCCATCAGTGGGACGACAGGGGGTACACAAGAGACCCAGTACTTC. Its translation: CAISGTTGGTQETQYF.

This clone was observed a handful of times. The rearrangement uses TRBV12-5 and TRBJ2-1; TRBD1 matches at 9 bases. With V trimmed by 6 bases and J by 6 bases, 6 bases remained unmatched. CDR3 size: 14 residues. The germline V gene encodes CDR1 LGHNT and CDR2 FRNRAP. The CDR3 is CASGPGQGINEQFF. The CDR3 coding sequence is TGTGCTAGTGGACCGGGACAGGGAATCAATGAGCAGTTCTTC.

The J gene is TRBJ2-7, the V gene TRBV18; D tentatively reads TRBD1 or TRBD2 (5 bases each). This CDR3 has 14 residues. V was cut by 3 bases and J by 0 bases, with 9 bases left in between. Germline lookup yields CDR1 KGHSH and CDR2 LQKENI. In DNA, the CDR3 is TGTGCCAGCTCACCTGGTGGGGGCTCCTACGAGCAGTACTTC. Translating gives CASSPGGGSYEQYF.

This rearrangement joins TRBV11-2 to TRBJ1-2; 7 bases fit TRBD1. In germline, CDR1 is SGHAT, CDR2 FQNNGV. CDR3 length equals 14 residues. V trimming: 5 bases; J trimming: 6 bases; junction bases outside the gene matches: 9. CDR3 amino acids: CASSQTDRRNGYTF. CDR3 nucleotide sequence: TGTGCCAGCAGCCAGACGGACAGGAGGAATGGCTACACCTTC. The entire variable domain, with the rest obtained from reference TRBV11-2 and TRBJ1-2, is as follows: EAGVAQSPRYKIIEKRQSVAFWCNPISGHATLYWYQQILGQGPKLLIQFQNNGVVDDSQLPKDRFSAERLKGVDSTLKIQPAKLEDSAVYLCASSQTDRRNGYTFGSGTRLTVV.

The chain recombines TRBV7-8 with TRBJ1-5; 7 nucleotides agree with TRBD1. The CDR3 spans 14 residues. Looked up from germline, CDR1 is SGHVS and CDR2 is FQNEAQ. Trimming at V came to 1 base and at J to 6 bases, leaving 3 bases not matched to a gene. The CDR3 DNA reads as TGTGCCAGCAGCTTAGTACAGGGGCCTCAGCCCCAGCATTTT. Its translation: CASSLVQGPQPQHF.

The J gene is TRBJ2-7, the V gene TRBV10-3, with TRBD1 identical over 9 bases. The ends lost 8 bases at V and 0 bases at J; junction bases unmatched: 8. Germline values: CDR1 ENHRY, CDR2 SYGVKD. There are 15 residues in the CDR3. CDR3 nucleotides: TGTGCCATCGATGACGGACAGGGGAACTCCTACGAGCAGTACTTC. Protein: CAIDDGQGNSYEQYF.

The chain combines TRBV28 with TRBJ2-1; 10 bases line up with TRBD2. Germline V gene sequence: CDR1 MDHEN, CDR2 SYDVKM. V shed 5 bases and J 9 bases; nucleotides not matched to a gene: 13. This CDR3 has 16 amino acids. The CDR3 DNA follows: TGTGCCAGCAGTCCGATACTAGCGGGGCGAGGGAGTGAGCAGTTCTTC. Its translation is CASSPILAGRGSEQFF.

The V and J genes are TRBV9 and TRBJ2-1; 10 bases map to TRBD2. Germline loops: CDR1 SGDLS, CDR2 YYNGEE. The CDR3 consists of 13 residues. The V and J ends lost 0 bases and 14 bases, in that order; junction bases with no gene match: 5. CDR3 sequence (DNA): TGTGCCAGCAGCGTAGAAGCGGGAGGGCCAAAGTTCTTC. Protein product: CASSVEAGGPKFF.

This chain uses TRBV27 with TRBJ1-5; 7 nucleotides match TRBD1. The CDR3 loop spans 14 amino acids. Per the germline V gene, CDR1 is MNHEY and CDR2 is SMNVEV (reference sequence). The V segment lost 1 base and the J segment 5 bases; nucleotides outside the gene matches: 2. For the CDR3, the DNA is TGTGCCAGCAGTTTATATACAGGGGATCAGCCCCAGCATTTT. Translating gives CASSLYTGDQPQHF.

The V call is TRBV20-1, the J call TRBJ1-2, with D uncertain. Trimming pared 5 bases from V and 6 bases from J, leaving 7 bases between. Germline CDR1 is DFQATT and CDR2 is SNEGSKA (reference sequence). The CDR3 totals 10 residues. CDR3 nucleotides: TGCAGTGCTGTTAAGGATGGCTACACCTTC. Translated, it gives CSAVKDGYTF.

The chain couples TRBV5-1 to TRBJ2-7; TRBD2 matches 13 bases. Germline V lookup: CDR1 SGHRS, CDR2 YFSETQ. The CDR3 has 17 residues. V gave up 2 bases and J gave up 7 bases; unmatched junction bases: 12. The DNA of the CDR3 is TGCGCCAGCAGCTTAGGGACTAGCGGGAAGGGCCTCAGGGAGCAGTACTTC. Its protein product is CASSLGTSGKGLREQYF.

The sample holds a few counts of this clone. V usage is TRBV27 and J usage is TRBJ2-7; unclear D gene. The CDR3 is 12 amino acids. Trimming removed 6 bases from V and 3 bases from J, with 9 bases in between. CDR1 and CDR2 (germline): MNHEY, SMNVEV (reference sequence). The CDR3 DNA reads as TGTGCCAGCAGCCTTCTAGGCTACGAGCAGTACTTC. It yields the protein CASSLLGYEQYF.

This clone was picked up one time. The chain combines TRBV15 with TRBJ2-1; 8 nucleotides match TRBD1. The CDR3 length is 13 residues. With V trimmed by 6 bases and J by 7 bases, 5 bases remained unmatched. Germline CDR1 LNHNV, CDR2 YYDKDF (reference sequence). The CDR3 DNA follows: TGTGCCACCAGTGGCCAGGGGGCGAATGAGCAGTTCTTC. Protein sequence: CATSGQGANEQFF.

This clone was picked up a small number of times. The chain combines TRBV7-8 with TRBJ2-1; D is uncertain. V shed 5 bases and J shed 0 bases, with 14 bases lying between them. The CDR3 length is 16 residues. Germline CDR1 and CDR2: SGHVS and FQNEAQ. The CDR3 is CASSPPRRISYNEQFF. Here the CDR3 DNA reads TGTGCCAGCAGCCCCCCCCGGAGAATCTCCTACAATGAGCAGTTCTTC.

This clone was counted only a few times. DNA for the CDR3: TGTGCCAGCAGCGCCGTTGGGGACACTGAAGCTTTCTTT. Protein sequence: CASSAVGDTEAFF. The J gene is TRBJ1-1, the V gene TRBV9, with D unclear. This CDR3 spans 13 amino acids. Germline CDR1 SGDLS, CDR2 YYNGEE. Trimming cost V 3 bases and J 3 bases, with 9 bases left between them.

The chain has TRBV7-2 and TRBJ2-3, with TRBD2 matching 7 bases. V shed 2 bases, J shed 2 bases, and the junction held 4 bases outside the gene matches. In germline, CDR1 is SGHTA, CDR2 FQGNSA. The CDR3 covers 15 residues. This CDR3 is CASSLSGTNTDTQYF. For the CDR3, the DNA is TGTGCCAGCAGCTTAAGTGGGACTAACACAGATACGCAGTATTTT.

The rearrangement links TRBV7-3 to TRBJ2-7, with D perhaps assigned TRBD1 or TRBD2 (5 bases each). The CDR3 consists of 13 residues. Between the trimmed V and J ends, which lost 5 bases and 5 bases, there was a span of 13 bases. CDR1 SGHTA and CDR2 FQGTGA come from the germline V gene. CDR3 bases: TGTGCCAGCAGCCGGGGCCTTTTAGACGAGCAGTACTTC. This codes for CASSRGLLDEQYF.

This clone was seen once. The rearrangement links TRBV5-1 to TRBJ2-5, with TRBD2 as a possible D gene (7 bases). Looked up from germline, CDR1 is SGHRS and CDR2 is YFSETQ. The CDR3 extends over 16 amino acids. V dropped 4 bases and J dropped 4 bases, with 20 bases sitting between them. The CDR3 DNA sequence: TGCGCCAGCAGCCCAACCGTGGGGGGGGCGGGAGAGACCCAGTACTTC. This codes for CASSPTVGGAGETQYF.

The chain combines TRBV18 with TRBJ1-1; D not resolved. The CDR3 totals 11 residues. CDR1 is KGHSH, CDR2 LQKENI, per germline. V was shortened by 1 base and J by 4 bases, with 1 base between the two germline ends. CDR3 residues: CASSPLTEAFF. Here the CDR3 DNA reads TGTGCCAGCTCACCACTCACTGAAGCTTTCTTT.

The chain employs TRBV27 and TRBJ2-1; 9 positions agree with TRBD2. After removal of 4 bases from V and 9 bases from J, the junction contained 10 bases not matched to a gene. The V gene's germline CDR1 is MNHEY and CDR2 SMNVEV (reference sequence). The CDR3 is 15 residues long. The CDR3 nucleotides are TGTGCCAGCAGTTCTACTAGCGGGCAGAAAAGTGAGCAGTTCTTC. Protein product: CASSSTSGQKSEQFF.

The chain uses TRBV10-3 and TRBJ2-5, with TRBD1 matching 7 bases. J gave up 4 bases and V 9 bases, and 11 bases lay outside the gene matches. This CDR3 has 14 amino acids. Germline V gene sequence: CDR1 ENHRY, CDR2 SYGVKD. CDR3 amino acids: CAISTTGSAETQYF. CDR3 DNA sequence: TGTGCCATTTCTACGACAGGGTCGGCAGAGACCCAGTACTTC.

The chain carries TRBV5-4 and TRBJ2-2; TRBD1 or TRBD2 may be the D gene (5 bases each). Germline-derived CDR1 and CDR2 are SGHNT and YYREEE (reference sequence). The CDR3 totals 13 residues. Trimming took off 1 base at V and 9 bases at J, with 10 bases between the two ends. The CDR3 loop reads CASSLRDGRELFF. The DNA for the CDR3 is TGTGCCAGCAGCTTGAGGGACGGGCGGGAGCTGTTTTTT.

This sequence joins TRBV19 and TRBJ2-7; TRBD2 is a possible D gene (5 bases). This CDR3 comprises 15 residues. CDR1 LNHDA and CDR2 SQIVND come from the germline V gene (reference sequence). V was trimmed by 3 bases and J by 3 bases, leaving 15 bases between them. The CDR3 nucleotides are TGTGCCAGTAGTATGGGGAGTCTCAAACACTACGAGCAGTACTTC. Translated, it gives CASSMGSLKHYEQYF.

The chain has TRBV2 and TRBJ1-1, with D possibly TRBD1 on 6 matching bases. The germline gives CDR1 SNHLY, CDR2 FYNNEI. The V end lost 7 bases, the J end lost 0 bases, and 9 bases lay between the germline ends. The CDR3 is 13 amino acids. CDR3 sequence reads: CASNRVMNTEAFF. In DNA, the CDR3 is TGTGCCAGCAACAGGGTAATGAACACTGAAGCTTTCTTT.

The chain combines TRBV28 with TRBJ2-5; D remains ambiguous. CDR3 length: 14 residues. Trimming removed 10 bases at V and 9 bases at J, with 24 bases between. The germline V gene encodes CDR1 MDHEN and CDR2 SYDVKM. The CDR3 sequence: CATSNEDGQKAQYF. For the CDR3, the DNA is TGTGCCACCTCCAACGAGGACGGCCAAAAGGCCCAGTACTTC.

The chain combines TRBV19 with TRBJ1-2; D is unclear. This CDR3 is built from 11 residues. Germline-derived CDR1 and CDR2 are LNHDA and SQIVND (reference sequence). Trimming took 6 bases from V and 8 from J, leaving 10 bases between them. CDR3 sequence: CASSAISGYTF. CDR3 in DNA: TGTGCCAGTAGCGCAATTAGCGGCTACACCTTC.

V and J are TRBV28 and TRBJ2-6; no reliable D call. The CDR3 loop spans 15 amino acids. V was clipped by 6 bases and J by 0 bases, with 9 bases between them. Germline V gene lookup returns CDR1 MDHEN and CDR2 SYDVKM. The CDR3 spells CASSQVYSGANVLTF. CDR3 bases: TGTGCCAGCAGCCAGGTCTACTCTGGGGCCAACGTCCTGACTTTC.

The rearrangement uses TRBV27 and TRBJ1-2; maybe TRBD1 (6 bases). The CDR3 covers 15 residues. Germline CDR1 is MNHEY and CDR2 is SMNVEV (reference sequence). The V end lost 6 bases, the J end lost 6 bases, and 20 bases lay between the germline ends. The CDR3 DNA is TGTGCCAGCAGAGGGGGGGGAGGGGGTCGCGATGGCTACACCTTC. Its protein product is CASRGGGGGRDGYTF.

The chain links TRBV11-2 to TRBJ2-1; 10 bases match TRBD2. V lost 5 bases and J lost 8; bases outside the gene matches: 9. CDR1 SGHAT and CDR2 FQNNGV come from the germline V gene. There are 15 residues in the CDR3. The CDR3 region is CASSQGLAGAYEQFF. CDR3 bases: TGTGCCAGCAGCCAAGGCCTAGCGGGAGCGTATGAGCAGTTCTTC.

The chain employs TRBV5-1 and TRBJ2-1; 7 nucleotides agree with TRBD2. With V trimmed by 5 bases and J by 4 bases, 3 bases remained unmatched. The CDR3 contains 13 residues. Germline V lookup: CDR1 SGHRS, CDR2 YFSETQ. CDR3 residues: CASSSSGYNEQFF. The CDR3 nucleotides are TGCGCCAGCAGTTCTAGCGGATACAATGAGCAGTTCTTC. The variable domain in full, with the rest retrieved from reference TRBV5-1 and TRBJ2-1, is KAGVTQTPRYLIKTRGQQVTLSCSPISGHRSVSWYQQTPGQGLQFLFEYFSETQRNKGNFPGRFSGRQFSNSRSEMNVSTLELGDSALYLCASSSSGYNEQFFGPGTRLTVL.